This T cell receptor (beta chain) was obtained from a study of T cells expressing NK-cell markers. Study details: Sorted CD3+CD56+NKG2C+, CD3+CD56+NKG2C- and CD3+CD56-NKG2C+ T cells supplied TCR beta repertoires.

TCRdb reprocessed the 5' RACE reads and keeps a single row for each CDR3 protein, giving no DNA. Its table records tens of thousands of distinct CDR3 sequences. Germline V gene lookup returns CDR1 SGHRS and CDR2 YFSETQ. CDR3 length: 19 amino acids. This chain uses TRBV5-1 with TRBJ2-1; the TRBD2 assignment by TCRdb is unverifiable without DNA. The sequencing sample was made of blood T cells: a sorted CD56 or NKG2C T cell subset, CD4+ or CD8+ T cells, or bulk PBMC T cells (not recorded which). This sequence originates from a woman aged 18 to 69 in good health. The CDR3 region is CASSLALGWGDSSYNEQFF. Supplemented by reference TRBV5-1 and TRBJ2-1, the full variable domain reads KAGVTQTPRYLIKTRGQQVTLSCSPISGHRSVSWYQQTPGQGLQFLFEYFSETQRNKGNFPGRFSGRQFSNSRSEMNVSTLELGDSALYLCASSLALGWGDSSYNEQFFGPGTRLTVL.